This TCR beta chain derives from a study of cytomegalovirus exposure and HLA in healthy donors. Study information: A subsequent analysis reported that the 120 or so validation repertoires were produced on the same platform that had also been used for the 666 first-cohort repertoires. General study results and limits: The study flagged some 170 TCR beta chains as cytomegalovirus-associated. Most TCR sequences were uncommon, yet certain public TCRs appeared in many donors.

Remarks on this clone: Its specificity is unknown.

Some clones are missing from TCRdb's copy, which holds only in-frame ones; the method was immunoSEQ multiplex PCR. The sample gives roughly 120,000 clones, approximately 89% of which show up once; around 3.5% is in the top ten. Germline V CDR1 and CDR2: MNHNS, SASEGT. V lost 11 bases, J lost 0 bases, and 10 bases stayed unmatched. CDR3 length: 15 amino acids. The donors were in the roughly 120-subject validation cohort, distinct from the roughly 600-subject first cohort. The clonotype was recovered from a man aged 30 to 39 in good health and CMV-seronegative. This chain joins TRBV6-1 and TRBJ1-3; TRBD1 matches at 7 bases. Sequencing input: PBMCs. Written as DNA, the CDR3 is TGTGCCGCAGGGGGGAGATCGGTCTCTGGAAACACCATATATTTT. This translates into CAAGGRSVSGNTIYF.